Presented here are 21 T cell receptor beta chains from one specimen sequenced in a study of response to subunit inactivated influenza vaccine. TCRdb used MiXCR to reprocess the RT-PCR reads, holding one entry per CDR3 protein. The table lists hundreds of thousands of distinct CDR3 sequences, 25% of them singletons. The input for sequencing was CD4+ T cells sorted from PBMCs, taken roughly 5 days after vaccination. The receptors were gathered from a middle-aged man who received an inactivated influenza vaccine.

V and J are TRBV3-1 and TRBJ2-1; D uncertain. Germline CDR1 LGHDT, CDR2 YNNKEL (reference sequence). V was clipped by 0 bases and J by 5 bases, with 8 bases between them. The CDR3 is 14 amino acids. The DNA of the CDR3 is TGTGCCAGCAGCCAAGACTGGGCGGACAATGAGCAGTTCTTC. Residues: CASSQDWADNEQFF.

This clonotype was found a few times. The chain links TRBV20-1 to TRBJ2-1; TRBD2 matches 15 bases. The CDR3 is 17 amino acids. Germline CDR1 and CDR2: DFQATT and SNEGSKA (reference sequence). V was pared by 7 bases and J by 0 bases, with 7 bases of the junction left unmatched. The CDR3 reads CSGPGTSGRRSYNEQFF. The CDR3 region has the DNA TGCAGTGGCCCGGGGACTAGCGGGAGGCGCTCCTACAATGAGCAGTTCTTC.

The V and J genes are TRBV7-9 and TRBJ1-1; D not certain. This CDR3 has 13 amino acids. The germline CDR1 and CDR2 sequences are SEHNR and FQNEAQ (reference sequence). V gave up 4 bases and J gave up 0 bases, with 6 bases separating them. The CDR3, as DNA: TGTGCCAGCAGCTCCCCCATGAACACTGAAGCTTTCTTT. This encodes CASSSPMNTEAFF.

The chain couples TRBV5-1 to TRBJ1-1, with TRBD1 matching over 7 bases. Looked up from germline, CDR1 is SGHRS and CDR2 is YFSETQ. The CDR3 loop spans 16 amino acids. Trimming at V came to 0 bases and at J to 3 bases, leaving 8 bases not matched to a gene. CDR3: CASSLGGGRGDTEAFF. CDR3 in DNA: TGCGCCAGCAGCTTGGGGGGCGGCAGGGGGGACACTGAAGCTTTCTTT.

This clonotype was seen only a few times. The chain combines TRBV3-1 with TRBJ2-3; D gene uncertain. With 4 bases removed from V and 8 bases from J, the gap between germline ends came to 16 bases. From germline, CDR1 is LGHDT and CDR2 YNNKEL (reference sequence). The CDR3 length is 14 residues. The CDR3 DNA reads TGTGCCAGCAGCCCCCACCAGGCCTCGAGTACGCAGTATTTT. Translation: CASSPHQASSTQYF.

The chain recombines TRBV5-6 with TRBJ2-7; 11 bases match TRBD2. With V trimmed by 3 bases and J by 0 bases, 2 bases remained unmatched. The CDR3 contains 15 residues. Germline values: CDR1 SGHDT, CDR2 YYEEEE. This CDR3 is CASSSGLAVSYEQYF. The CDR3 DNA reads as TGTGCCAGCAGCTCGGGACTAGCGGTCTCCTACGAGCAGTACTTC.

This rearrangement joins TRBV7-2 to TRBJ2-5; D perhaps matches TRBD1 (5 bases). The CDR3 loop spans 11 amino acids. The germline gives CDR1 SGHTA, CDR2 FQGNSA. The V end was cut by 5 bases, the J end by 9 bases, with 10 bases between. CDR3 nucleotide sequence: TGTGCCAGCAGCCGAGAAGGGGCCCAGTACTTC. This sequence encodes CASSREGAQYF.

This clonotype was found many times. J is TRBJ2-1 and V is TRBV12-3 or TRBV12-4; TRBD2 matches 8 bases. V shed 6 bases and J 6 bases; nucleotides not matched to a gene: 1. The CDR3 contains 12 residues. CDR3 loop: CASSTSGNEQFF. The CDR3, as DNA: TGTGCCAGCAGCACTAGCGGCAATGAGCAGTTCTTC.

The CDR3 loop reads CASSLSHPPSTDTQYF. The CDR3, as DNA: TGTGCCAGCAGTTTATCACACCCCCCTAGCACAGATACGCAGTATTTT. The chain uses TRBV12-3 or TRBV12-4 and TRBJ2-3, with unresolved D. Trimming shortened V by 2 bases and J by 0 bases, and 12 bases separated the two germline ends. The CDR3 runs 16 residues.

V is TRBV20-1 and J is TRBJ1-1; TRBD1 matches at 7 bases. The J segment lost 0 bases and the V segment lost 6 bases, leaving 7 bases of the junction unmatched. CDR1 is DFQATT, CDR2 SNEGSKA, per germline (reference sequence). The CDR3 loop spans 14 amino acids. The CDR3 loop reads CSALPGQMNTEAFF. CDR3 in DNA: TGCAGTGCCCTCCCGGGACAGATGAACACTGAAGCTTTCTTT.

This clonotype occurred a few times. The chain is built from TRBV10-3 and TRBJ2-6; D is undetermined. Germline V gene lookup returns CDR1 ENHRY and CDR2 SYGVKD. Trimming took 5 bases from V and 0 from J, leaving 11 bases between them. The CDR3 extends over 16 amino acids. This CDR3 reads CAISLAESSGANVLTF. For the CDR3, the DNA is TGTGCCATCAGTTTAGCTGAGAGCTCTGGGGCCAACGTCCTGACTTTC.

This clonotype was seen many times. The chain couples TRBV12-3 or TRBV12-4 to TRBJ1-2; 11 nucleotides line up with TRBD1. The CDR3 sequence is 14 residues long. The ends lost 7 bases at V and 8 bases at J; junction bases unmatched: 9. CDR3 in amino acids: CASTADRGRGGYTF. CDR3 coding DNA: TGTGCCAGCACCGCGGACAGGGGGCGAGGCGGCTACACCTTC.

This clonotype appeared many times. This CDR3 is CSAHGGLAGVEYEQYF. In DNA, the CDR3 is TGCAGTGCCCACGGCGGACTAGCGGGAGTAGAATACGAGCAGTACTTC. The rearrangement uses TRBV20-1 and TRBJ2-7; TRBD2 aligns across 13 bases. Germline V gene sequence: CDR1 DFQATT, CDR2 SNEGSKA (reference sequence). Unmatched junction bases numbered 12, after V lost 6 bases and J lost 4 bases. The length of the CDR3 is 16 residues.

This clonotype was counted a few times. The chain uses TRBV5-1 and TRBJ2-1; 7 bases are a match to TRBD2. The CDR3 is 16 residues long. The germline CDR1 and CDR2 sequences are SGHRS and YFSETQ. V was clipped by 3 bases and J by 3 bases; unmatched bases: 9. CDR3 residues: CASSSSGLTGYNEQFF. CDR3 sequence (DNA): TGCGCCAGCAGCTCGTCGGGACTAACGGGCTACAATGAGCAGTTCTTC.

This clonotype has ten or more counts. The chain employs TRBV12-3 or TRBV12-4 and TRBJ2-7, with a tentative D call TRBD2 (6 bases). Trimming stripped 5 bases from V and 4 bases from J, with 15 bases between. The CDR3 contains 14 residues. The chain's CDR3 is CASSPPGGVYEQYF. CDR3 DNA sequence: TGTGCCAGCAGTCCCCCCGGGGGAGTGTACGAGCAGTACTTC.

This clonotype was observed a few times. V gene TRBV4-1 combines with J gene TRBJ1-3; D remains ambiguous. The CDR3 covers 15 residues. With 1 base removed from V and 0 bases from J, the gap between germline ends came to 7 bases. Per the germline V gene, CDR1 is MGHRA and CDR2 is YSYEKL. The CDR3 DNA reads TGCGCCAGCAGCCAAGCATGGCCCTCTGGAAACACCATATATTTT. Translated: CASSQAWPSGNTIYF.

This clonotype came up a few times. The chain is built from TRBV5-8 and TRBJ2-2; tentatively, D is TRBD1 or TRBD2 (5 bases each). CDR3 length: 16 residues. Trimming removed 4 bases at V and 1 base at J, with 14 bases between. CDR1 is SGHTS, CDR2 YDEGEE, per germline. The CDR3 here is CASSPMGTLNTGELFF. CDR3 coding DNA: TGTGCCAGCAGCCCTATGGGGACGCTGAACACCGGGGAGCTGTTTTTT. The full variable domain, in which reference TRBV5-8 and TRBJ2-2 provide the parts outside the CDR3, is EAGVTQSPTHLIKTRGQQATLRCSPISGHTSVYWYQQALGLGLQFLLWYDEGEERNRGNFPPRFSGRQFPNYSSELNVNALELEDSALYLCASSPMGTLNTGELFFGEGSRLTVL.

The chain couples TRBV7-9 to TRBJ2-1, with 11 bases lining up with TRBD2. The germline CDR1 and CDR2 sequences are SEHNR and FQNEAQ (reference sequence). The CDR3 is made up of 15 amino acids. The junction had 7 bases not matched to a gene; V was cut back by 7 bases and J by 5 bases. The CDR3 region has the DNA TGTGCCAGCACAGTAGGGACTAGCGGCCACAATGAGCAGTTCTTC. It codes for CASTVGTSGHNEQFF. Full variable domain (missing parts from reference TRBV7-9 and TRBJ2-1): DTGVSQNPRHKITKRGQNVTFRCDPISEHNRLYWYRQTLGQGPEFLTYFQNEAQLEKSRLLSDRFSAERPKGSFSTLEIQRTEQGDSAMYLCASTVGTSGHNEQFFGPGTRLTVL.

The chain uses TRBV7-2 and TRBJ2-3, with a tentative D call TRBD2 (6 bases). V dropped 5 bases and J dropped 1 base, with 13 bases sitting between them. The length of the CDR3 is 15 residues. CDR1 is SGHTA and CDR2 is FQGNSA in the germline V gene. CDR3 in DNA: TGTGCCAGCAGCCGGGGACTGGGGGGCACAGATACGCAGTATTTT. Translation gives CASSRGLGGTDTQYF.

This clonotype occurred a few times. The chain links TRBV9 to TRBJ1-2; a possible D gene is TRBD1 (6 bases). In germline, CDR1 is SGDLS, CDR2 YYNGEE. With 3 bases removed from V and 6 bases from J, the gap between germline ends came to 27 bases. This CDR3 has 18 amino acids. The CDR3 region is CASSASHYRDVRTNGYTF. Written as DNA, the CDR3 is TGTGCCAGCAGCGCAAGCCACTACAGGGACGTAAGAACGAATGGCTACACCTTC.

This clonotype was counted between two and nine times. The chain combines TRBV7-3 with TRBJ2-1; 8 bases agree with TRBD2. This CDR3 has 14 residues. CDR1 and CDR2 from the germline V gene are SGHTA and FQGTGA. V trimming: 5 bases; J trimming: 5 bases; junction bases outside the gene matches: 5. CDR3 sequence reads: CASSREGPNNEQFF. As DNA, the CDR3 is TGTGCCAGCAGCCGGGAGGGCCCTAACAATGAGCAGTTCTTC. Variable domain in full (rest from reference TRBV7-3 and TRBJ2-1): GAGVSQTPSNKVTEKGKYVELRCDPISGHTALYWYRQSLGQGPEFLIYFQGTGAADDSGLPNDRFFAVRPEGSVSTLKIQRTERGDSAVYLCASSREGPNNEQFFGPGTRLTVL.